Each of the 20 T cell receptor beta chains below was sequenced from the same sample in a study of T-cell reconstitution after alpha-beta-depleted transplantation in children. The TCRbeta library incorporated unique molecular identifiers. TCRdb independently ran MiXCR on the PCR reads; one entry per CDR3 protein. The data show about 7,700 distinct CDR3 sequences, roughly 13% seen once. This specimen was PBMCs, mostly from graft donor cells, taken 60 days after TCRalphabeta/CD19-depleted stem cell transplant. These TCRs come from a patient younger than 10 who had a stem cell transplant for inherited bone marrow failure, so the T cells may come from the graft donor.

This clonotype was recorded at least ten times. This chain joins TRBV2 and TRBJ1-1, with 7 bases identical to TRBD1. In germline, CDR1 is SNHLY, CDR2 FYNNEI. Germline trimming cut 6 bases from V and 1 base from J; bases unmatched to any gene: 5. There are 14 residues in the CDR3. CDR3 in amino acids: CASSRQGTNTEAFF. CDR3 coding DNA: TGTGCCAGCAGCCGACAGGGAACGAACACTGAAGCTTTCTTT.

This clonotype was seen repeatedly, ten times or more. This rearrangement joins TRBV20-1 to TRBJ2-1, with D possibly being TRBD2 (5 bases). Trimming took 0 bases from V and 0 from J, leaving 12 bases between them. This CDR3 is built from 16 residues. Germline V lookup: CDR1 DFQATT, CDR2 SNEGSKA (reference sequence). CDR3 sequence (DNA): TGCAGTGCTAGAGATCCAAAGCGGAGCTCCTACAATGAGCAGTTCTTC. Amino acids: CSARDPKRSSYNEQFF.

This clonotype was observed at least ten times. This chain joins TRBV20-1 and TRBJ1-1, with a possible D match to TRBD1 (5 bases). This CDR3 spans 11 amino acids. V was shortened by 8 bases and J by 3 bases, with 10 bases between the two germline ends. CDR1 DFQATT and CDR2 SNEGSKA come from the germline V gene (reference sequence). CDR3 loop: CSPPGDTEAFF. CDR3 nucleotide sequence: TGCAGTCCTCCGGGGGACACTGAAGCTTTCTTT.

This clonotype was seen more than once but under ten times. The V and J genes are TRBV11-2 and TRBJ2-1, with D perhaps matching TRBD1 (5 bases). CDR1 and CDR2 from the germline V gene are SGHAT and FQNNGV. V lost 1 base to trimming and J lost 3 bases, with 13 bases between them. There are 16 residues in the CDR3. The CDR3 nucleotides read TGTGCCAGCAGCTTAGTGGGCGGACACGTCTACAATGAGCAGTTCTTC. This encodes CASSLVGGHVYNEQFF.

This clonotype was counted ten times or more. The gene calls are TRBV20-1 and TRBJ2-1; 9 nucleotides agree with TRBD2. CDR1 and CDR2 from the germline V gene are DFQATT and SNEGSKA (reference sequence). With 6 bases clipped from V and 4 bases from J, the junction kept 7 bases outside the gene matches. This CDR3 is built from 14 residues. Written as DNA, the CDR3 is TGCAGTGCCCGTAGGACTAGCGCTTACAATGAGCAGTTCTTC. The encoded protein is CSARRTSAYNEQFF.

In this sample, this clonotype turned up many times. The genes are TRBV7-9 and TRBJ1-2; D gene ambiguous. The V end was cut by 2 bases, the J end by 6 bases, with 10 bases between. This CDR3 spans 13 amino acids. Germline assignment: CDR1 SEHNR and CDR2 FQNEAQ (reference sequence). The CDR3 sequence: CASSLPTRNGYTF. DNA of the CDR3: TGTGCCAGCAGCTTACCGACCAGAAATGGCTACACCTTC.

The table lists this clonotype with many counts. The CDR3 here is CASSPSFGGLGYGYTF. CDR3 nucleotides: TGTGCCAGCAGCCCGTCATTCGGAGGGCTGGGCTATGGCTACACCTTC. The chain combines TRBV7-9 with TRBJ1-2; D is unclear. The V and J ends lost 5 bases and 4 bases respectively, with 20 bases between them. The germline V gene encodes CDR1 SEHNR and CDR2 FQNEAQ (reference sequence). The CDR3 is 16 amino acids.

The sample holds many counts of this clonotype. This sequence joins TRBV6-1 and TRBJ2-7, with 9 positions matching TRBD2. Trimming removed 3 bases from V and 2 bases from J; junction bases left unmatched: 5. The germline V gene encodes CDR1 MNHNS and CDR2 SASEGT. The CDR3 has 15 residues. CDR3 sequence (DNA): TGTGCCAGCAGTGACCTAGCGGGGATAACCTACGAGCAGTACTTC. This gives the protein CASSDLAGITYEQYF.

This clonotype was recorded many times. The CDR3 DNA reads as TGCGCCAGCAGCTTGGTGGCACTAGCGGAGTACAATGAGCAGTTCTTC. Translated: CASSLVALAEYNEQFF. This sequence joins TRBV5-1 and TRBJ2-1; 8 bases are shared with TRBD2. The V gene end was trimmed by 0 bases and the J gene end by 4 bases; junction bases not matched to a gene: 6. Per germline, CDR1 SGHRS and CDR2 YFSETQ. The CDR3 extends over 16 amino acids.

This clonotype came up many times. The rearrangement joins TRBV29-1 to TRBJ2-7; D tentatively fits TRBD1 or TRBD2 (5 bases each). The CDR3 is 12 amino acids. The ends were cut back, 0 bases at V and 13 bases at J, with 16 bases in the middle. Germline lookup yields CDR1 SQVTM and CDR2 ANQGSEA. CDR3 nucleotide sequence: TGCAGCGTTGAAGAGGGGGTAGGCACGGCCTACTTC. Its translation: CSVEEGVGTAYF.

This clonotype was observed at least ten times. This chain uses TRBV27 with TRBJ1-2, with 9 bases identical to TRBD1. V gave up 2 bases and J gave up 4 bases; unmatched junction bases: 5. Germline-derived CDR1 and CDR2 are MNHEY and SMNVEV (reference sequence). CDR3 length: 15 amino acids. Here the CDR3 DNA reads TGTGCCAGCAGTTTAGGACAGGGGCGCGCCTATGGCTACACCTTC. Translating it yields CASSLGQGRAYGYTF.

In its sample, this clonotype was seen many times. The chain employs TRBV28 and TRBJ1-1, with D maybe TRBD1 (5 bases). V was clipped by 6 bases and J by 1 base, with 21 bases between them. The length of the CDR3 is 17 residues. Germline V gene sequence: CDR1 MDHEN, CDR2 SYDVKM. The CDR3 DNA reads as TGTGCCAGCAGATCCGAAATCTGGGGGAAATCGAACACTGAAGCTTTCTTT. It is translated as CASRSEIWGKSNTEAFF.

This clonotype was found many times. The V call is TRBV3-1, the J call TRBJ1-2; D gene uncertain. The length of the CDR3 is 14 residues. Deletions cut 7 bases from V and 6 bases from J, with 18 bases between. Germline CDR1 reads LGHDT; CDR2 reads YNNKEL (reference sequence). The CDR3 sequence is CASTHARSRNGYTF. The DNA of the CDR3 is TGTGCCAGCACCCACGCTAGATCCCGGAATGGCTACACCTTC.

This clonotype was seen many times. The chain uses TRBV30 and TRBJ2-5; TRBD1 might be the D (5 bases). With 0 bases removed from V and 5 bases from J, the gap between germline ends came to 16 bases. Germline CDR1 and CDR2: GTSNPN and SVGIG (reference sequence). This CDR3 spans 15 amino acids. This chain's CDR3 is CAWSVLGRGRETQYF. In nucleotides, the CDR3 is TGTGCCTGGAGTGTACTTGGAAGGGGCCGGGAGACCCAGTACTTC.

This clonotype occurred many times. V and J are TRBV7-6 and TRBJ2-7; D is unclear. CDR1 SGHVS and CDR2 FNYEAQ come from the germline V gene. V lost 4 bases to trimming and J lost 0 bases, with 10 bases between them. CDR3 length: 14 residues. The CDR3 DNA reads TGTGCCAGCAGCTACGCACCCCTCTCCTACGAGCAGTACTTC. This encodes CASSYAPLSYEQYF.

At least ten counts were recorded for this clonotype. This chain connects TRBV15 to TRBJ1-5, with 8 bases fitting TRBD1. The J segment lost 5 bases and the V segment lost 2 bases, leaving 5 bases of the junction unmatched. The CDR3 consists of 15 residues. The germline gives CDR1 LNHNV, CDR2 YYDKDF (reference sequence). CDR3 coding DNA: TGTGCCACCAGCAGATCCGGACAGGGAGATCAGCCCCAGCATTTT. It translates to CATSRSGQGDQPQHF.

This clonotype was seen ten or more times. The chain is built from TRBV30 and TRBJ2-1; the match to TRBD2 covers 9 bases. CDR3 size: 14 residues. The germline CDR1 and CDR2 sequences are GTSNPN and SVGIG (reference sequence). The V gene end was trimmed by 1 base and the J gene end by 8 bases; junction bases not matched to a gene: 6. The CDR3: CAWSEAGGTDEQFF. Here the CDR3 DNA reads TGTGCCTGGAGTGAAGCGGGAGGCACCGATGAGCAGTTCTTC.

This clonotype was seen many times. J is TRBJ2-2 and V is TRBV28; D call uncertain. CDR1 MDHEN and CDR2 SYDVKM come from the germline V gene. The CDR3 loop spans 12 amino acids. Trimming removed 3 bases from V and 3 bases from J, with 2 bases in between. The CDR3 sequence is CASSLYTGELFF. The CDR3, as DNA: TGTGCCAGCAGTTTGTACACCGGGGAGCTGTTTTTT.

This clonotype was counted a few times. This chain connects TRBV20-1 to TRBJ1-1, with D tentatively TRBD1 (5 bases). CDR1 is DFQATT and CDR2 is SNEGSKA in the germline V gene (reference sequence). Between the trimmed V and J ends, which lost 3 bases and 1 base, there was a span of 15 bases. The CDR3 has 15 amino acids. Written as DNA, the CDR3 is TGCAGTGCTAGTGGGGGGGGGGGTTGGAACACTGAAGCTTTCTTT. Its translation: CSASGGGGWNTEAFF.

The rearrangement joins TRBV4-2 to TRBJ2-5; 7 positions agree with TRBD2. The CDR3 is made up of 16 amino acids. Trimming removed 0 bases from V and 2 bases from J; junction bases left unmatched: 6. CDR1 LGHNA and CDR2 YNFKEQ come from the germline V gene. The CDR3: CASSQESGTKQETQYF. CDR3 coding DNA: TGTGCCAGCAGCCAAGAATCCGGGACTAAGCAAGAGACCCAGTACTTC.